The text below deals with one TCR beta chain. Its antigen is as yet unknown. TCRdb's table, derived via immunoSEQ multiplex PCR, lists solely in-frame clones and lacks some. Seen here are around 20,000 clones, 75% to 90% observed once, and the top ten hold approximately 5%. The CDR3 spans 15 residues. V lost 3 bases, J lost 7 bases, and 13 bases lay in between. Germline values: CDR1 WNHNN, CDR2 SYGVQD (reference sequence). The data were obtained in a study of graft-versus-host responses after intestinal transplantation. Notes on the study in general: Recipient marrow held GvH clones, some first seen in ileum or blood.

The chain links TRBV10-1 to TRBJ2-6; D is unresolved. Sequencing used PBMCs, obtained about 63 days after intestinal transplantation. The sequence was collected from a human patient who received an intestinal transplant, so some T cells may come from the graft donor. CDR3 nucleotides: TGCGCCAGCAGTGACAGGTTGCTCAGAGCCAACGTCCTGACTTTC. It codes for CASSDRLLRANVLTF.